The rows below give T cell receptor beta chains drawn from one sample of a study of T cells in Graves' hyperthyroidism and ophthalmopathy. TCRdb analysed the multiplex PCR reads with MiXCR anew, one entry per CDR3 protein. Of around 700,000 distinct CDR3 sequences in the sample, roughly a third were seen once. The sample taken for sequencing was blood. The receptors stem from a woman in her forties with Graves' hyperthyroidism. Both conserved end residues are part of each CDR3. Fields, in order: J gene, V gene, clone size, D gene, CDR3 protein, CDR3 DNA. The D gene is left open where the match is weak. Some rows have no size entry. The others give once, few or many, or a class for an expanded clone.

TRBJ2-5	TRBV7-4	.	.	CASSFAGTGETQYF	TGTGCCAGCAGTTTCGCGGGGACGGGGGAGACCCAGTACTTC
TRBJ1-1	TRBV13	once	.	CASSNLRVAFF	TGTGCCAGCAGCAATCTCCGGGTAGCTTTCTTT
TRBJ1-2	TRBV7-9	.	.	CASSLGRDVRGYTF	TGTGCCAGCAGCTTAGGCCGGGACGTGCGAGGCTACACCTTC
TRBJ2-7	TRBV6-1	.	TRBD1	CASSWTGGATGQYF	TGTGCCAGCAGCTGGACAGGGGGCGCAACGGGGCAGTACTTC
TRBJ2-2	TRBV7-2	.	TRBD2	CASSSRTSGRRELFF	TGTGCCAGCAGCTCCAGGACTAGCGGGAGACGGGAGCTGTTTTTT
TRBJ1-2	TRBV7-2	many	TRBD1	CASRAPGGQGNYGYTF	TGTGCCAGCAGGGCCCCAGGGGGGCAAGGCAACTATGGCTACACCTTC
TRBJ1-2	TRBV19	many	.	CASSPQGSNYGYTF	TGTGCCAGTAGTCCCCAGGGGAGTAACTATGGCTACACCTTC
TRBJ1-3	TRBV25-1	once	TRBD1	CAEGRGRGNTIYF	TGTGCCGAGGGAAGGGGGCGGGGAAACACCATATATTTT
TRBJ2-7	TRBV7-8	many	TRBD2	CASSLNAPLAGGTYEQYF	TGTGCCAGCAGCTTAAATGCCCCACTAGCGGGGGGCACCTACGAGCAGTACTTC
TRBJ1-6	TRBV6-6	many	TRBD1	CASTRQGMDSPLHF	TGTGCCAGCACCCGACAGGGGATGGATTCACCCCTCCACTTT
TRBJ1-1	TRBV6-5	.	.	CASSRAKDTEAFF	TGTGCCAGCTCACGAGCCAAAGACACTGAAGCTTTCTTT
TRBJ1-5	TRBV9	.	.	CASSSWGFNQPQHF	TGTGCCAGCAGTTCGTGGGGATTCAATCAGCCCCAGCATTTT
TRBJ1-4	TRBV7-9	many	TRBD1	CASSDRGTTNEKLFF	TGTGCCAGCAGCGACAGGGGAACAACTAATGAAAAACTGTTTTTT
TRBJ2-7	TRBV7-8	few	TRBD2	CASSPVTSGRVGHEQYF	TGTGCCAGCAGCCCGGTGACTAGCGGGAGGGTAGGGCACGAGCAGTACTTC
TRBJ2-6	TRBV7-9	many	.	CASSPRRIHNSGANVLTF	TGTGCCAGCAGCCCGAGGAGGATACACAACTCTGGGGCCAACGTCCTGACTTTC
TRBJ2-7	TRBV29-1	many	.	CSVGGEYEQYF	TGCAGCGTTGGCGGGGAGTACGAGCAGTACTTC
TRBJ1-1	TRBV7-8	many	.	CASSRGGRGAFF	TGTGCCAGCAGCCGGGGGGGTAGGGGAGCTTTCTTT
TRBJ1-1	TRBV10-1	.	.	CASSESLAGRGGPMNTEAFF	TGCGCCAGCAGTGAGTCCTTGGCAGGGCGAGGGGGGCCTATGAACACTGAAGCTTTCTTT
TRBJ2-5	TRBV20-1	.	TRBD1	CSRDSVETQYF	TGCAGTCGGGACAGTGTGGAGACCCAGTACTTC
TRBJ1-6	TRBV4-3	few	TRBD1	CASSQVAGGEWPLHF	TGCGCCAGCAGCCAAGTGGCAGGGGGCGAATGGCCCCTCCACTTT
TRBJ1-4	TRBV7-2	.	TRBD1	CASSLGGTGGEKLFF	TGTGCCAGCAGCTTAGGTGGGACAGGGGGCGAAAAACTGTTTTTT
TRBJ1-5	TRBV2	many	TRBD1	CASSELGQSRHNQPQHF	TGTGCCAGCAGTGAACTGGGACAGAGCCGACATAATCAGCCCCAGCATTTT
TRBJ1-1	TRBV7-9	.	TRBD1	CASSLQDRRTDTEAFF	TGTGCCAGCAGCTTGCAGGACAGGAGAACGGACACTGAAGCTTTCTTT
TRBJ2-2	TRBV24-1	few	.	CATSDQYTGELFF	TGTGCCACCAGTGATCAATACACCGGGGAGCTGTTTTTT
TRBJ1-1	TRBV5-6	.	TRBD1	CASSEGTGGEVEAFF	TGTGCCAGCAGCGAGGGCACAGGGGGCGAGGTTGAAGCTTTCTTT
TRBJ2-1	TRBV20-1	.	.	CSGEVPSYNEQFF	TGCAGTGGAGAGGTCCCCTCCTACAATGAGCAGTTCTTC
TRBJ1-2	TRBV7-9	.	.	CASSQQLMGPHYGYTF	TGCGCCAGCAGCCAGCAGTTGATGGGACCCCACTATGGCTACACCTTC
TRBJ2-7	TRBV5-1	.	TRBD1	CASHRGTGSYEQYF	TGCGCCAGCCACCGCGGGACAGGGTCCTACGAGCAGTACTTC
TRBJ1-1	TRBV6-5	few	.	CASNPRQLGTEAFF	TGTGCCAGCAACCCCCGACAGCTCGGGACTGAAGCTTTCTTT
TRBJ1-4	TRBV7-9	many	.	CASSPPANNEKLFF	TGTGCCAGCAGCCCGCCAGCTAATAATGAAAAACTGTTTTTT
TRBJ2-5	TRBV28	few	TRBD2	CASTSTSGFQETQYF	TGTGCCAGCACGTCTACTAGCGGGTTCCAAGAGACCCAGTACTTC
TRBJ1-2	TRBV9	.	.	CASSLSGTHREAYGYTF	TGTGCCAGCAGCTTATCCGGGACACACCGGGAGGCCTATGGCTACACCTTC
TRBJ2-7	TRBV7-2	many	.	CASSLAPDKSYEQYF	TGTGCCAGCAGCTTAGCACCAGACAAGTCCTACGAGCAGTACTTC
TRBJ1-5	TRBV7-9	.	TRBD1	CASSLGTGDQHF	TGTGCCAGCAGCTTAGGGACAGGGGATCAGCATTTT
TRBJ1-1	TRBV5-1	.	.	CASSLAFRGADTGAFF	TGCGCCAGCAGCTTGGCCTTTCGGGGGGCGGACACTGGAGCTTTCTTT
TRBJ2-5	TRBV7-9	.	TRBD1	CASRGDRGLQETQYF	TGTGCCAGCAGAGGGGACAGGGGGCTTCAAGAGACCCAGTACTTC
TRBJ2-2	TRBV6-2/TRBV6-3	.	TRBD2	CASSLAGDNTGELFF	TGTGCCAGCAGTCTAGCGGGAGACAACACCGGGGAGCTGTTTTTT
TRBJ2-3	TRBV7-9	few	TRBD2	CASSLGRLASTDTQYF	TGTGCCAGCAGCTTAGGGAGACTAGCGAGCACAGATACGCAGTATTTT
TRBJ1-2	TRBV10-3	many	.	CAISATANYGYTF	TGTGCCATCAGTGCGACAGCTAACTATGGCTACACCTTC
TRBJ2-2	TRBV10-3	few	TRBD1	CAITPGTGGNTGELFF	TGTGCCATCACTCCCGGGACAGGGGGCAACACCGGGGAGCTGTTTTTT
TRBJ2-2	TRBV7-6	many	.	CASSVIRGTGELFF	TGTGCCAGCAGCGTTATACGGGGAACCGGGGAGCTGTTTTTT
TRBJ1-2	TRBV4-3	.	.	CASSRYRAPNYGYTF	TGCGCCAGCAGCCGTTACAGGGCTCCTAACTATGGCTACACCTTC
TRBJ1-4	TRBV7-9	.	TRBD1	CASSYVGGVPNEKLFF	TGTGCCAGCAGTTACGTAGGGGGCGTACCTAATGAAAAACTGTTTTTT
TRBJ2-3	TRBV7-3	.	.	CASSSPDGLTDTQYF	TGTGCCAGCAGCTCCCCCGACGGACTCACAGATACGCAGTATTTT
TRBJ2-1	TRBV2	.	.	CASSDRATEQFF	TGTGCCAGCAGTGACCGGGCGACTGAGCAGTTCTTC
TRBJ2-2	TRBV10-3	.	.	CASSSRRDTGELFF	TGTGCCAGCAGTTCCCGTCGGGACACCGGGGAGCTGTTTTTT